The 29 T cell receptor beta chains given below trace back to one sample, sequenced in a study of T cell responses to AZD1222 COVID-19 vaccine. TCRdb's copy holds only in-frame clones and misses some; the assay was immunoSEQ multiplex PCR. This table has some 160,000 clones, around 94% appearing once. Specimen: peripheral blood, collected on day 0 of AZD1222 vaccination. The receptors were gathered from an adult in good health.

This clone was seen only once. The chain combines TRBV5-1 with TRBJ2-1; 12 nucleotides agree with TRBD2. After removal of 1 base from V and 7 bases from J, the junction contained 6 bases not matched to a gene. Looked up from germline, CDR1 is SGHRS and CDR2 is YFSETQ. The CDR3 contains 16 residues. The CDR3 DNA reads TGCGCCAGCAGCTTGACTAGCGGGGGGCGTAAGAATGAGCAGTTCTTC. Protein product: CASSLTSGGRKNEQFF.

The gene calls are TRBV16 and TRBJ1-1, with D perhaps TRBD1 (5 bases). Trimming removed 2 bases from V and 1 base from J, with 5 bases in between. CDR1 and CDR2 (germline): KGHSY, FQNENV. The CDR3 contains 13 residues. The CDR3 sequence: CASSQDRNTEAFF. In DNA form, the CDR3 reads TGTGCCAGCAGCCAAGACAGGAACACTGAAGCTTTCTTT.

The V and J genes are TRBV4-1 and TRBJ2-7, with TRBD2 as a possible D gene (6 bases). This CDR3 is built from 16 residues. Trimming stripped 4 bases from V and 3 bases from J, with 19 bases between. CDR1 and CDR2 from the germline V gene are MGHRA and YSYEKL. Written as DNA, the CDR3 is TGCGCCAGCAGCCGGGACTGGGCTACCCAAGTCTACGAGCAGTACTTC. Translating gives CASSRDWATQVYEQYF.

The rearrangement uses TRBV4-1 and TRBJ1-5; D is possibly TRBD1 (5 bases). Germline V CDR1 and CDR2: MGHRA, YSYEKL. Trimming pared 1 base from V and 7 bases from J, leaving 20 bases between. The CDR3 runs 17 residues. CDR3 region: CASSQVLRGTSGQPQHF. The CDR3 DNA is TGCGCCAGCAGCCAAGTATTGCGCGGGACGAGCGGACAGCCCCAGCATTTT.

This rearrangement joins TRBV6-5 to TRBJ2-1, with D perhaps TRBD2 (7 bases). Germline V gives CDR1 MNHEY, CDR2 SVGAGI. The CDR3 is 15 residues long. V lost 1 base and J lost 9, with 16 bases in between. Here the CDR3 DNA reads TGTGCCAGCAGTTACTGGGGGGGGGCAGCCGGTGAGCAGTTCTTC. This encodes CASSYWGGAAGEQFF.

The genes are TRBV10-3 and TRBJ1-1; no reliable D call. Germline CDR1 is ENHRY and CDR2 is SYGVKD. V was clipped by 2 bases and J by 1 base, with 11 bases between them. The CDR3 has 15 residues. CDR3 protein: CAISERNTANTEAFF. The CDR3 coding sequence is TGTGCCATCAGTGAGCGGAATACAGCGAACACTGAAGCTTTCTTT.

The V call is TRBV21-1, the J call TRBJ2-1; TRBD1, the table's D call, lacks a check against the DNA. TRBV21-1 is an annotated pseudogene. The length of the CDR3 is 13 residues. The CDR3 reads CASSKGGTAEQFF. The DNA of the CDR3 is TGTGCCAGCAGCAAAGGAGGGACAGCGGAGCAGTTCTTC.

The rearrangement links TRBV21-1 to TRBJ2-3. TRBV21-1 constitutes a pseudogene. The CDR3 extends over 13 amino acids. CDR3 bases: TGTGCCAGCAGCAACAAGGGCACAGATACGCAGTATTTT. Translated, it gives CASSNKGTDTQYF.

In DNA form, the CDR3 reads TGTGCCAGCAGCCCCCCTCTCGGAACTTTATATGGCTACACCTTC. This encodes CASSPPLGTLYGYTF. The rearrangement joins TRBV7-9 to TRBJ1-2, with unresolved D. V dropped 5 bases and J dropped 5 bases, with 18 bases sitting between them. Germline CDR1 reads SEHNR; CDR2 reads FQNEAQ (reference sequence). This CDR3 contains 15 residues.

CDR3 in amino acids: CSVGTVMNTEAFF. CDR3 DNA sequence: TGCAGCGTAGGAACAGTTATGAACACTGAAGCTTTCTTT. The chain has TRBV29-1 and TRBJ1-1; D ambiguous. V was cut by 6 bases and J by 0 bases, with 11 bases left in between. Germline V gives CDR1 SQVTM, CDR2 ANQGSEA. This CDR3 contains 13 residues.

In this sample, this clone turned up a few times. This CDR3 is also generated by other DNA sequences in the sample. The V call is TRBV6-2 or TRBV6-3, the J call TRBJ2-3, with D possibly matching TRBD2 (5 bases). CDR3 length equals 15 residues. Germline loops: CDR1 MNHEY, CDR2 SVGEGT. V dropped 0 bases and J dropped 2 bases, with 9 bases sitting between them. In DNA, the CDR3 is TGTGCCAGCAGTTACTCTAGGACTTACACAGATACGCAGTATTTT. It encodes CASSYSRTYTDTQYF.

The rearrangement joins TRBV24-1 to TRBJ2-2; 8 bases align to TRBD1. Germline V lookup: CDR1 KGHDR, CDR2 SFDVKD. The V gene end was trimmed by 3 bases and the J gene end by 2 bases; junction bases not matched to a gene: 7. The CDR3 runs to 17 residues. The CDR3 here is CATSDDTGTGNTGELFF. The DNA for the CDR3 is TGTGCCACCAGTGATGACACCGGGACAGGAAACACCGGGGAGCTGTTTTTT.

The chain carries TRBV4-2 and TRBJ1-2; D not resolved. CDR1 is LGHNA and CDR2 is YNFKEQ in the germline V gene. The CDR3 has 13 residues. The ends were cut back, 4 bases at V and 4 bases at J, with 10 bases in the middle. CDR3 amino acids: CASSLETTYGYTF. The CDR3 DNA reads as TGTGCCAGCAGCCTGGAGACAACCTATGGCTACACCTTC.

J is TRBJ2-2 and V is TRBV7-3; D is tentatively TRBD1 or TRBD2 (6 bases each). This CDR3 contains 15 residues. The germline V and J ends were trimmed by 3 bases and 1 base, with 9 bases remaining between them. Germline V gene lookup returns CDR1 SGHTA and CDR2 FQGTGA. This CDR3 is CASSLRGVNTGELFF. The CDR3 bases are TGTGCCAGCAGCTTGAGGGGGGTGAACACCGGGGAGCTGTTTTTT.

CDR3 nucleotides: TGCGCCAGCAGCCAAGATCCCAGGACAGTGCTCAACTTAAAGTATGGCTACACCTTC. Translating gives CASSQDPRTVLNLKYGYTF. The chain has TRBV4-1 and TRBJ1-2; D is perhaps TRBD1 (6 bases). This CDR3 contains 19 residues. Deletions cut 0 bases from V and 5 bases from J, with 25 bases between. Germline lookup yields CDR1 MGHRA and CDR2 YSYEKL.

This clone was detected only once. V gene TRBV7-8 combines with J gene TRBJ1-1; the D gene is possibly TRBD1 (6 bases). Trimming stripped 5 bases from V and 3 bases from J, with 16 bases between. Germline V gene lookup returns CDR1 SGHVS and CDR2 FQNEAQ. There are 15 residues in the CDR3. The CDR3 loop is CASSPPGVRDTEAFF. CDR3 in DNA: TGTGCCAGCAGCCCACCAGGGGTGCGAGACACTGAAGCTTTCTTT.

The CDR3 is CASSPGTSDPYGYTF. The CDR3 region has the DNA TGTGCCAGCAGCCCGGGGACCTCGGATCCCTATGGCTACACCTTC. V and J are TRBV7-3 and TRBJ1-2; tentative D call: TRBD1 (5 bases). This CDR3 is built from 15 residues. Germline V gene lookup returns CDR1 SGHTA and CDR2 FQGTGA. Between the trimmed V and J ends, which lost 5 bases and 4 bases, there was a span of 17 bases. The variable domain in full, completed from reference TRBV7-3 and TRBJ1-2, reads GAGVSQTPSNKVTEKGKYVELRCDPISGHTALYWYRQSLGQGPEFLIYFQGTGAADDSGLPNDRFFAVRPEGSVSTLKIQRTERGDSAVYLCASSPGTSDPYGYTFGSGTRLTVV.

The chain has TRBV12-3 or TRBV12-4 and TRBJ1-2; no firm D call. The CDR3 is made up of 13 amino acids. Trimming shortened V by 2 bases and J by 6 bases, and 10 bases separated the two germline ends. CDR3 coding DNA: TGTGCCAGCAGTTTAAGGCACTCGAATGGCTACACCTTC. It translates to CASSLRHSNGYTF.

V gene TRBV2 combines with J gene TRBJ1-1; D is undetermined. The V and J ends lost 5 bases and 6 bases respectively, with 13 bases between them. Germline CDR1 is SNHLY and CDR2 is FYNNEI. The CDR3 covers 13 residues. The CDR3 loop is CASSIEGRAEAFF. CDR3 nucleotides: TGTGCCAGCAGTATTGAGGGTAGGGCTGAAGCTTTCTTT.

This sequence joins TRBV5-1 and TRBJ2-7, with D hard to call. The CDR3 consists of 16 residues. V lost 4 bases and J 0 bases, leaving 17 bases between the germline ends. Germline assignment: CDR1 SGHRS and CDR2 YFSETQ. CDR3 coding DNA: TGCGCCAGCAGCGACACACAGAACCGCCACTCCTACGAGCAGTACTTC. Its translation: CASSDTQNRHSYEQYF.

V gene TRBV5-1 combines with J gene TRBJ2-3, with 7 bases that match TRBD2. With V trimmed by 4 bases and J by 0 bases, 8 bases remained unmatched. Germline V CDR1 and CDR2: SGHRS, YFSETQ. This CDR3 comprises 16 residues. CDR3 in DNA: TGCGCCAGCAGCCGTAGACTAGCCTCTAGCACAGATACGCAGTATTTT. This codes for CASSRRLASSTDTQYF.

This chain connects TRBV21-1 to TRBJ1-1; the table calls TRBD1, which could not be checked here. TRBV21-1 is designated a pseudogene. CDR3 length: 15 amino acids. The CDR3: CASSIRTDTNTEAFF. The CDR3 DNA reads as TGTGCCAGCAGCATTCGGACAGACACCAACACTGAAGCTTTCTTT.

The chain carries TRBV6-5 and TRBJ1-2, with a tentative D call TRBD1 (5 bases). The CDR3 is 13 residues long. Germline V CDR1 and CDR2: MNHEY, SVGAGI. V was trimmed by 8 bases and J by 0 bases, leaving 10 bases between them. The chain's CDR3 is CASWQGANYGYTF. Here the CDR3 DNA reads TGTGCCAGCTGGCAGGGAGCTAACTATGGCTACACCTTC.

This clone was counted only a few times. Written as DNA, the CDR3 is TGCAGCGTTGAAGCGAAGCCCGGGACAGGGGACTCCTACGAGCAGTACTTC. Amino acids: CSVEAKPGTGDSYEQYF. The chain has TRBV29-1 and TRBJ2-7; 10 bases agree with TRBD1. Per the germline V gene, CDR1 is SQVTM and CDR2 is ANQGSEA. This CDR3 has 17 residues. The J segment lost 0 bases and the V segment lost 1 base, leaving 9 bases of the junction unmatched.

This clone is a singleton in its sample. A junction boundary mismatches the germline segment, possibly from a read error. The J gene is TRBJ1-5, the V gene TRBV7-7; D unclear. The V gene's germline CDR1 is SSHAT and CDR2 FNYEAQ (reference sequence). The CDR3 is made up of 16 amino acids. As DNA, the CDR3 is TGTGCTAGCAGCGCCCGCCCGGTGTTTAGCAATCAGCCCCAGCATTTT. Protein: CASSARPVFSNQPQHF.

This clone was found once. This chain connects TRBV28 to TRBJ1-2; D is unclear. CDR3 length equals 13 residues. CDR1 and CDR2 from the germline V gene are MDHEN and SYDVKM. Trimming removed 2 bases at V and 4 bases at J, with 8 bases between. The CDR3 DNA reads TGTGCCAGCAGTTTAGAACAGATCTATGGCTACACCTTC. It encodes CASSLEQIYGYTF.

This sequence joins TRBV12-3 or TRBV12-4 and TRBJ2-5; the D call may be TRBD1 or TRBD2 (5 bases each). This CDR3 has 13 residues. Deletions cut 4 bases from V and 5 bases from J, with 11 bases between. This CDR3 is CASSSRWGETQYF. DNA of the CDR3: TGTGCCAGCAGTTCCCGGTGGGGGGAGACCCAGTACTTC.

The V call is TRBV11-3, the J call TRBJ2-3; 13 bases align to TRBD2. V trimming: 6 bases; J trimming: 4 bases; junction bases outside the gene matches: 4. Germline V gene sequence: CDR1 SGHNT, CDR2 YENEEA. This CDR3 comprises 15 residues. For the CDR3, the DNA is TGTGCCAGCAGAGCCGGACTAGCGGGGGCAGATACGCAGTATTTT. It encodes CASRAGLAGADTQYF.

V usage is TRBV4-3 and J usage is TRBJ2-2; TRBD2 is a possible D gene (6 bases). The V end lost 8 bases, the J end lost 8 bases, and 21 bases lay between the germline ends. Germline V gene sequence: CDR1 LGHNA, CDR2 YSLEER. CDR3 length equals 15 residues. In DNA form, the CDR3 reads TGCGCCAGCCGCCGACCTACGCCCGGGGGTGGGGAGCTGTTTTTT. This encodes CASRRPTPGGGELFF.